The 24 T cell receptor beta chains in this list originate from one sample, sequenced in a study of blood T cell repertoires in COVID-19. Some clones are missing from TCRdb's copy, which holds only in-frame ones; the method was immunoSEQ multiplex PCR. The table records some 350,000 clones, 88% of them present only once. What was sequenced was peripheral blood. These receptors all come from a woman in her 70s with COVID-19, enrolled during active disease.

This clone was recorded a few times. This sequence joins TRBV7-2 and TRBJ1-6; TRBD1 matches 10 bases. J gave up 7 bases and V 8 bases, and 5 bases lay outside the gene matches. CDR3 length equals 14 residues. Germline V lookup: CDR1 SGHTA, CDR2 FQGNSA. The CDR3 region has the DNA TGTGCCAGCGCCGGGACAGGGGACAATTCACCCCTCCACTTT. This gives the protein CASAGTGDNSPLHF. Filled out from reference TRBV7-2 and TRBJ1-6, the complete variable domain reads GAGVSQSPSNKVTEKGKDVELRCDPISGHTALYWYRQSLGQGLEFLIYFQGNSAPDKSGLPSDRFSAERTGGSVSTLTIQRTQQEDSAVYLCASAGTGDNSPLHFGNGTRLTVT.

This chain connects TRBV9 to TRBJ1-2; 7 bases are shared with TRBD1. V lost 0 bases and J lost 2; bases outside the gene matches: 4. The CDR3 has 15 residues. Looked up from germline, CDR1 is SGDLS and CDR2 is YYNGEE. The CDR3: CASSVGQGVNYGYTF. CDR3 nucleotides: TGTGCCAGCAGCGTAGGGCAGGGGGTCAACTATGGCTACACCTTC.

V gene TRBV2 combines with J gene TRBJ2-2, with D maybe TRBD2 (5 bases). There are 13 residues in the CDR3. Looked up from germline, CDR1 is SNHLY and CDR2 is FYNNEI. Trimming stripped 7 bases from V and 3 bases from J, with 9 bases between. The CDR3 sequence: CASNLRDTGELFF. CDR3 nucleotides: TGTGCCAGCAATCTGAGGGACACCGGGGAGCTGTTTTTT.

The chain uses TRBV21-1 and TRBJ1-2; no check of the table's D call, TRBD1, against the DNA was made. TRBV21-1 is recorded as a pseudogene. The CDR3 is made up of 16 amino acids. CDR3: CASSTAPGQGIGGYTF. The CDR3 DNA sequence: TGTGCCAGCAGCACGGCCCCGGGACAGGGAATTGGTGGCTACACCTTC.

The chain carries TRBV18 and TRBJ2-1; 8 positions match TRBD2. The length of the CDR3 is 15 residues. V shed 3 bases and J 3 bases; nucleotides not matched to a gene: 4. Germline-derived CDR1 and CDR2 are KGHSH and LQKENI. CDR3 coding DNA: TGTGCCAGCTCACCTGGACTAGCCATCTACAATGAGCAGTTCTTC. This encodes CASSPGLAIYNEQFF.

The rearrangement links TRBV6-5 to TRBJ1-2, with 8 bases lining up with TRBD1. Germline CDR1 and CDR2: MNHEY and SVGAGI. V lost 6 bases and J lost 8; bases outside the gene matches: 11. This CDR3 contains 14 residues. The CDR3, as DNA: TGTGCCAGCAGCCTCTCGACAGGGGAGCGGGGCTACACCTTC. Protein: CASSLSTGERGYTF.

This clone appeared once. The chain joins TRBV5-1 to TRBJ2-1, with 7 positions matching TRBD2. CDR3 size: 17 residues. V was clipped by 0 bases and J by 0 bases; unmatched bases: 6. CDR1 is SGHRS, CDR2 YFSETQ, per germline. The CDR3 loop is CASSLVGGSSSYNEQFF. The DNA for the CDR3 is TGCGCCAGCAGCTTGGTCGGGGGGTCGAGCTCCTACAATGAGCAGTTCTTC.

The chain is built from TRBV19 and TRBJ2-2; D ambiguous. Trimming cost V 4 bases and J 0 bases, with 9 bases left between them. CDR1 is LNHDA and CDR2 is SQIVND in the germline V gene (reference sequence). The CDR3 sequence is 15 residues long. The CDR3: CASSKTVANTGELFF. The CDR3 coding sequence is TGTGCCAGTAGTAAAACAGTCGCGAACACCGGGGAGCTGTTTTTT. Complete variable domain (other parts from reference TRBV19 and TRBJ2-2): DGGITQSPKYLFRKEGQNVTLSCEQNLNHDAMYWYRQDPGQGLRLIYYSQIVNDFQKGDIAEGYSVSREKKESFPLTVTSAQKNPTAFYLCASSKTVANTGELFFGEGSRLTVL.

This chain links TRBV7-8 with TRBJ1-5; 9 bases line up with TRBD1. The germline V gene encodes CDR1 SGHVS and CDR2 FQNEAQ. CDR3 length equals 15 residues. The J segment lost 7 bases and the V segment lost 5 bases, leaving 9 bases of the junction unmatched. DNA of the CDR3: TGTGCCAGCAGCCCCCGGGACAGGGTGGGACAGCCCCAGCATTTT. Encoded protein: CASSPRDRVGQPQHF.

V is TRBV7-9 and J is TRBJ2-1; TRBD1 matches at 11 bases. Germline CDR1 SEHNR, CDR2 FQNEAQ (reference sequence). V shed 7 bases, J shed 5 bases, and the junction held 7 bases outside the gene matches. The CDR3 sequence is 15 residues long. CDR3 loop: CASTRDRGDHNEQFF. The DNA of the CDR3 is TGTGCCAGCACCCGGGACAGGGGGGACCACAATGAGCAGTTCTTC. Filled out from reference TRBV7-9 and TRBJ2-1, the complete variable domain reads DTGVSQNPRHKITKRGQNVTFRCDPISEHNRLYWYRQTLGQGPEFLTYFQNEAQLEKSRLLSDRFSAERPKGSFSTLEIQRTEQGDSAMYLCASTRDRGDHNEQFFGPGTRLTVL.

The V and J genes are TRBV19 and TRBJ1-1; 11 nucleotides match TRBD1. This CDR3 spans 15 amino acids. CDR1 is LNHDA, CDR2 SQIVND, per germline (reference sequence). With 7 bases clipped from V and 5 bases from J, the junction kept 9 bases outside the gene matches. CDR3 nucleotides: TGTGCCAGTAAATGGACAGGGGGCGCGAATACTGAAGCTTTCTTT. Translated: CASKWTGGANTEAFF.

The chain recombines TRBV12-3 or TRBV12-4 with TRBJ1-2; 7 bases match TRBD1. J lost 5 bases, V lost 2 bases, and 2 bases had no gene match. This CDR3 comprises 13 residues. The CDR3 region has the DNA TGTGCCAGCAGTTTACCGGGACAGTATGGCTACACCTTC. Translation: CASSLPGQYGYTF.

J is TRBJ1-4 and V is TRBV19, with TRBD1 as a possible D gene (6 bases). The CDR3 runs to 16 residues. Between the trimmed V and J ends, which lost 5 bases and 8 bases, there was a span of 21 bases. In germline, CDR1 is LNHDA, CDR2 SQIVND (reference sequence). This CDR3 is CASSPGAGAIREKLFF. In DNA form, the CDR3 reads TGTGCCAGTAGTCCAGGGGCAGGGGCAATTAGGGAAAAACTGTTTTTT.

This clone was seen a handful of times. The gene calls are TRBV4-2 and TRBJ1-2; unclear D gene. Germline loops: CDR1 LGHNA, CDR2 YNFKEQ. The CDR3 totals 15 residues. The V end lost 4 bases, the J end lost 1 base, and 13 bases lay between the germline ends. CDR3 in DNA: TGTGCCAGCAGCCCCTCGGAGGGCAGTAACTATGGCTACACCTTC. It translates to CASSPSEGSNYGYTF.

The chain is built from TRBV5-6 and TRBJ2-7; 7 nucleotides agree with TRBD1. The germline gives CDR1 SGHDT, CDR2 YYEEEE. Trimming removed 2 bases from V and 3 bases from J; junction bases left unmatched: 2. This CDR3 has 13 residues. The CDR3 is CASSFNRGYEQYF. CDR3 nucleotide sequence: TGTGCCAGCAGCTTCAACAGGGGCTACGAGCAGTACTTC.

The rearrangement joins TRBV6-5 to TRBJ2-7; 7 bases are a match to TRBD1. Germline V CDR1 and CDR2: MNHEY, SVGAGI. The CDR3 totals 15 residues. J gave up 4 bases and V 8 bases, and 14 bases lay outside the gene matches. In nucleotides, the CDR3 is TGTGCCAGCGGATCCCGAACAGGGGCTAGGTACGAGCAGTACTTC. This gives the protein CASGSRTGARYEQYF.

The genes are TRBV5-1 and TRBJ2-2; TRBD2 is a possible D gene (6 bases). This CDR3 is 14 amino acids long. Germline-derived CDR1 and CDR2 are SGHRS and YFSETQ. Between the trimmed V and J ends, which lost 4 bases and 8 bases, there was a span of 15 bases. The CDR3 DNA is TGCGCCAGCAGCCGGGACTCCTCCAGAGGGGAGCTGTTTTTT. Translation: CASSRDSSRGELFF.

This chain's CDR3 is CASSLGTGRAYEQYF. The CDR3 nucleotides read TGTGCCAGCAGTTTGGGGACAGGGAGAGCCTACGAGCAGTACTTC. This chain links TRBV28 with TRBJ2-7; TRBD1 matches at 9 bases. In germline, CDR1 is MDHEN, CDR2 SYDVKM. The CDR3 is made up of 15 amino acids. Trimming removed 3 bases from V and 2 bases from J; junction bases left unmatched: 5.

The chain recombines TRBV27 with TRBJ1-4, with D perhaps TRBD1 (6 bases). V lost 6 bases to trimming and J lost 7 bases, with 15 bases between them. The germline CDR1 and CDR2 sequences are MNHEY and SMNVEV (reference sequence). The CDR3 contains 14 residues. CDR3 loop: CASRIRGSVEKLFF. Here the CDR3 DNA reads TGTGCCAGCAGAATCAGGGGCAGCGTTGAAAAACTGTTTTTT.

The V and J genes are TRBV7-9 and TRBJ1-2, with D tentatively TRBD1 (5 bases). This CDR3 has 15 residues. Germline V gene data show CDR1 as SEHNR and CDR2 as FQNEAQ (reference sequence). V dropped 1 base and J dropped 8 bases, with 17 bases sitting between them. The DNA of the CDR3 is TGTGCCAGCAGCTTAGATTTGGGGCCCGCTATCGGCTACACCTTC. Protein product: CASSLDLGPAIGYTF.

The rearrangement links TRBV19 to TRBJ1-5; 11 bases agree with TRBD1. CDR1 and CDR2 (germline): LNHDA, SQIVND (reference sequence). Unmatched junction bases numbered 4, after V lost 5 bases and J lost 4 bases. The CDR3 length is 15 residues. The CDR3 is CASSGTGGGNQPQHF. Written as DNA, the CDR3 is TGTGCCAGTAGTGGGACAGGGGGAGGGAATCAGCCCCAGCATTTT. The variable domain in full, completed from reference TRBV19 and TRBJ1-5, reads DGGITQSPKYLFRKEGQNVTLSCEQNLNHDAMYWYRQDPGQGLRLIYYSQIVNDFQKGDIAEGYSVSREKKESFPLTVTSAQKNPTAFYLCASSGTGGGNQPQHFGDGTRLSIL.

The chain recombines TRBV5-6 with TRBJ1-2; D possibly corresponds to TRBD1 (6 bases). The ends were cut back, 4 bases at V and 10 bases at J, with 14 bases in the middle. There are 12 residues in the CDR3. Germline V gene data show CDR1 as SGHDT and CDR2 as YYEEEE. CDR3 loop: CASSQWGGVYTF. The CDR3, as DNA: TGTGCCAGCAGCCAATGGGGGGGCGTCTACACCTTC.

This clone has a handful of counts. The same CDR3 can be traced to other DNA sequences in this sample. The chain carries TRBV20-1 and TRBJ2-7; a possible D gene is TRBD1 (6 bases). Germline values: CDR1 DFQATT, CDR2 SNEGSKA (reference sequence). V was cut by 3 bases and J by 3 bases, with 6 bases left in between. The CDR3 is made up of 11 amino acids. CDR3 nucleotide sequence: TGCAGTGCTAGCAGGGGCTACGAGCAGTACTTC. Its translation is CSASRGYEQYF.

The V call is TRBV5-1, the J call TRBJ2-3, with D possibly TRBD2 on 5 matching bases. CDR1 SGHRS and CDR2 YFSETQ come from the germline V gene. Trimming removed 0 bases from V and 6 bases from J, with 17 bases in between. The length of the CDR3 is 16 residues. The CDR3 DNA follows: TGCGCCAGCAGCTTGGATGCGTCGGGAATCTCGGATACGCAGTATTTT. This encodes CASSLDASGISDTQYF.